The rows below give T cell receptor beta chains drawn from one sample of a study of siplizumab effects on memory and regulatory T cells. Here immunoSEQ multiplex PCR was the method, and the copy in TCRdb shows in-frame clones only, minus some. The sample consists of 9,500 to 15,000 clones, approximately 45% of them appearing once. Their antigen targets remain unknown. Sequencing was carried out using CFSE-low (dividing) CD8+ T cells sorted from an allogeneic mixed lymphocyte reaction. The receptors stem from a human donor in good health; the cells came from an allogeneic mixed lymphocyte reaction. Some clones in this sample may be carry-over from other donors' samples. CDR3s include the opening cysteine and the closing phenylalanine or tryptophan. The D gene is left open where the match is weak.

J gene	V gene	D gene	CDR3 length	CDR3 protein
TRBJ2-7	TRBV5-6	.	14	CASSLSFPSYEQYF
TRBJ2-7	TRBV4-3	TRBD2	15	CASSRGTSGADEQYF
TRBJ1-2	TRBV6-6	.	14	CASSYSPGPDGYTF
TRBJ1-5	TRBV6-5	.	13	CASSYSPNQPQHF
TRBJ1-1	TRBV5-1	.	12	CASSLNWAEAFF
TRBJ1-4	TRBV18	.	14	CASSPDGRGEKLFF
TRBJ1-5	TRBV7-4	.	17	CASSLRDGLYSNQPQHF
TRBJ1-6	TRBV6-5	.	14	CASREGSYNSPLHF
TRBJ1-1	TRBV29-1	.	14	CSVDVSLRTVEAFF
TRBJ2-4	TRBV29-1	.	11	CSVGQIDIQYF
TRBJ1-4	TRBV11-2	.	15	CASSDWGRGNEKLFF
TRBJ2-1	TRBV5-6	.	15	CASSLVAGIFGEQFF
TRBJ2-1	TRBV7-9	TRBD1	14	CASSLGTGWDEQFF
TRBJ2-7	TRBV29-1	.	14	CSVGKVYSSYEQYF
TRBJ1-2	TRBV14	.	14	CASSTRPGPYGYTF
TRBJ2-7	TRBV5-4	TRBD1	14	CASSIGQGGYEQYF
TRBJ2-7	TRBV13	TRBD1	15	CASSLDRGALHEQYF
TRBJ1-3	TRBV5-1	.	17	CASSPSPGPSSGNTIYF
TRBJ2-5	TRBV15	.	15	CATSRDLGSGETQYF
TRBJ2-5	TRBV7-6	.	13	CASSSDPEETQYF
TRBJ2-1	TRBV29-1	TRBD2	16	CSVEVIGRGAYNEQFF
TRBJ1-1	TRBV4-1	.	14	CASSQDEGLPEAFF
TRBJ2-2	TRBV5-4	TRBD1	14	CASSLGQGPGELFF
TRBJ2-7	TRBV7-9	.	14	CASSPPSSGYEQYF
TRBJ1-5	TRBV6-6	.	16	CASSYPLVYLNQPQHF
TRBJ2-2	TRBV6-4	TRBD1	15	CASSEFGQGRGELFF
TRBJ2-7	TRBV4-2	.	18	CASSQEHSGTYSSYEQYF
TRBJ2-7	TRBV5-1	TRBD2	15	CASSLITGGTYEQYF
.	TRBV7-9	TRBD2	16	CASSQPSGRANYEQYF
TRBJ2-7	TRBV6-5	.	14	CASSENGDSYEQYF
TRBJ1-5	TRBV7-8	TRBD1	16	CASSYGTGGPTQPQHF
TRBJ1-2	TRBV27	TRBD1	14	CASSADTGGYGYTF
TRBJ1-3	TRBV5-1	.	14	CASSSDNSGNTIYF
TRBJ2-7	TRBV18	.	16	CASSPLDRISSYEQYF
TRBJ2-1	TRBV7-9	.	14	CASSLPWFYNEQFF
TRBJ2-2	TRBV6-5	.	13	CATRDPYVGELFF
TRBJ1-6	TRBV4-1	.	14	CASSQVHRNSPLHF
TRBJ2-1	TRBV27	TRBD2	16	CASSLILAGGPYEQFF
TRBJ2-2	TRBV11-2	.	16	CASSSGRGLNTGELFF
TRBJ2-2	TRBV29-1	.	16	CSVEVIPTANTGELFF
TRBJ2-7	TRBV7-9	.	14	CASLNSEATYEQYF
TRBJ2-6	TRBV7-2	.	18	CASSFQTVASSGANVLTF
TRBJ2-3	TRBV11-2	TRBD2	15	CASSFRGRGADTQYF
TRBJ2-7	TRBV27	TRBD2	15	CASSFGLAGLYEQYF
TRBJ1-2	TRBV13	TRBD1	17	CASSLGPGDRGLDGYTF
TRBJ2-1	TRBV19	.	15	CASSLSQRAGHEQFF
TRBJ2-5	TRBV7-9	.	14	CASSLEGAFVTQYF
TRBJ2-1	TRBV11-2	TRBD2	16	CASSSPLAGLYNEQFF
TRBJ2-7	TRBV25-1	.	12	CASSEAGYEQYF
TRBJ2-1	TRBV10-2	TRBD1	14	CASGAGQAYNEQFF
TRBJ2-7	TRBV14	.	14	CASSQEMGSYEQYF
TRBJ2-2	TRBV7-9	.	15	CASIHPPGWRPELFF
TRBJ2-1	TRBV5-4	.	16	CASSLTGTLSYNEQFF
TRBJ2-1	TRBV4-1	TRBD2	14	CASSQEGLWIEQFF
TRBJ2-7	TRBV11-2	.	13	CASSPGMSYEQYF
TRBJ2-3	TRBV7-2	.	16	CASSLDLFSFTDTQYF
TRBJ1-6	TRBV19	.	14	CASSIGQENSPLHF
TRBJ2-7	TRBV19	TRBD1	14	CASAHGTGYYEQYF
TRBJ2-1	TRBV6-5	.	15	CASWGSKKGYNEQFF
TRBJ1-5	TRBV7-9	.	15	CASSSTLGSNQPQHF